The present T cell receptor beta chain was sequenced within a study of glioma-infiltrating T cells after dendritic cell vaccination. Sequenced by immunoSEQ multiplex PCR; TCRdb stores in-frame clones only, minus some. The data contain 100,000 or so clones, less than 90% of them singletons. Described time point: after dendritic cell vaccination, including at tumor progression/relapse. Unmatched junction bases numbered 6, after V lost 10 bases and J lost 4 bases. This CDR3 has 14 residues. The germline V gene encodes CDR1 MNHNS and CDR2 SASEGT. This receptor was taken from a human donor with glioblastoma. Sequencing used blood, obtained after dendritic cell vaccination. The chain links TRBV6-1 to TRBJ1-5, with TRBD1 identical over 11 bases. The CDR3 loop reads CAISGTGGNQPQHF. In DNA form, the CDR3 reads TGTGCCATCAGCGGGACAGGGGGGAATCAGCCCCAGCATTTT.